The next 10 T cell receptor beta chains were all read from a single sample in a study of blood T cells in healthy people across ages. For the second PCR, which ran for about 6 to 11 cycles, a sample-barcoded 5' primer and a J-beta primer mix were used. TCRdb passed the 5' RACE reads through MiXCR, listing each CDR3 protein once. The table lists some 1,800,000 distinct CDR3 sequences, around 42% of them singletons, with roughly 23% in the top ten. Material for sequencing was blood. All receptors come from a human donor in good health.

This chain links TRBV7-8 with TRBJ2-1; 7 nucleotides match TRBD2. The CDR3 covers 11 residues. Germline CDR1 and CDR2: SGHVS and FQNEAQ. The CDR3 nucleotides read TGTTCAACGACTAGCCTGAATGAGCAGTTCTTC. As protein: CSTTSLNEQFF.

This chain uses TRBV25-1 with TRBJ2-1, with D perhaps matching TRBD2 (7 bases). The V end lost 3 bases, the J end lost 10 bases, and 16 bases lay between the germline ends. From germline, CDR1 is MGHDK and CDR2 SYGVNS. The CDR3 runs to 14 residues. The CDR3 region has the DNA TGTGCCAGCAGTGATCGGGGGGCATTCAGCGAGCAGTTCTTC. Translated, it gives CASSDRGAFSEQFF.

The sample holds a few counts of this clonotype. The chain links TRBV5-1 to TRBJ2-3; no definite D call. The CDR3 runs 17 residues. CDR1 and CDR2 from the germline V gene are SGHRS and YFSETQ. Trimming took 0 bases from V and 0 from J, leaving 14 bases between them. As DNA, the CDR3 is TGCGCCAGCAGCTTGGTCGTGGAGACCTCTAGCACAGATACGCAGTATTTT. It specifies CASSLVVETSSTDTQYF.

CDR3 nucleotides: TGCGCCAGCAGCTTGTGGTTGGGGAGGGCCGGAGCCAAAAACATTCAGTACTTC. Residues: CASSLWLGRAGAKNIQYF. V is TRBV5-1 and J is TRBJ2-4; 7 bases agree with TRBD2. The V segment lost 1 base and the J segment 0 bases; nucleotides outside the gene matches: 10. The CDR3 is 18 residues long. CDR1 SGHRS and CDR2 YFSETQ come from the germline V gene.

The chain couples TRBV29-1 to TRBJ1-1; 9 nucleotides agree with TRBD1. Per the germline V gene, CDR1 is SQVTM and CDR2 is ANQGSEA. The V segment lost 1 base and the J segment 6 bases; nucleotides outside the gene matches: 6. This CDR3 spans 14 amino acids. The CDR3 region has the DNA TGCAGCGTTGAAGGTGGACAGGGGTGGGCTGAAGCTTTCTTT. Protein: CSVEGGQGWAEAFF.

A word on this clonotype: An end of the junction does not agree with germline; a read error may underlie this. This chain uses TRBV9 with TRBJ1-2, with no clear D. The CDR3 runs 13 residues. Germline V lookup: CDR1 SGDLS, CDR2 YYNGEE. Here the CDR3 reads CAGSGSGIGGYTF. Written as DNA, the CDR3 is TGTGCCGGCAGCGGATCCGGTATTGGCGGCTACACCTTC.

The V call is TRBV12-3 or TRBV12-4, the J call TRBJ2-1; TRBD2 aligns across 10 bases. The CDR3 is 14 residues long. V gave up 6 bases and J gave up 4 bases; unmatched junction bases: 3. The CDR3 spells CASRAGGNYNEQFF. DNA of the CDR3: TGTGCCAGCAGAGCGGGAGGGAATTACAATGAGCAGTTCTTC.

This clonotype was counted many times. The chain combines TRBV4-2 with TRBJ2-5, with 8 bases identical to TRBD2. Per the germline V gene, CDR1 is LGHNA and CDR2 is YNFKEQ. The CDR3 has 17 residues. After removal of 0 bases from V and 0 bases from J, the junction contained 6 bases not matched to a gene. This CDR3 reads CASSQEGAGAYQETQYF. The DNA for the CDR3 is TGTGCCAGCAGCCAAGAGGGAGCGGGGGCTTACCAAGAGACCCAGTACTTC.

At least ten counts were recorded for this clonotype. V is TRBV12-3 or TRBV12-4 and J is TRBJ2-7; TRBD1 agrees at 11 bases. This CDR3 is built from 15 residues. The V and J ends lost 5 bases and 3 bases, in that order; junction bases with no gene match: 6. The CDR3 DNA sequence: TGTGCCAGCAGTCCGGGACAGGGGGAATACTACGAGCAGTACTTC. This encodes CASSPGQGEYYEQYF.

This sequence joins TRBV28 and TRBJ2-2; 11 bases are shared with TRBD1. Germline CDR1 MDHEN, CDR2 SYDVKM. The CDR3 is 13 residues long. Germline trimming cut 9 bases from V and 7 bases from J; bases unmatched to any gene: 4. The CDR3 sequence: CASWDRGSGELFF. The DNA for the CDR3 is TGTGCCAGTTGGGACAGGGGGAGCGGGGAGCTGTTTTTT. Together with reference TRBV28 and TRBJ2-2, the CDR3 gives the full variable domain: DVKVTQSSRYLVKRTGEKVFLECVQDMDHENMFWYRQDPGLGLRLIYFSYDVKMKEKGDIPEGYSVSREKKERFSLILESASTNQTSMYLCASWDRGSGELFFGEGSRLTVL.